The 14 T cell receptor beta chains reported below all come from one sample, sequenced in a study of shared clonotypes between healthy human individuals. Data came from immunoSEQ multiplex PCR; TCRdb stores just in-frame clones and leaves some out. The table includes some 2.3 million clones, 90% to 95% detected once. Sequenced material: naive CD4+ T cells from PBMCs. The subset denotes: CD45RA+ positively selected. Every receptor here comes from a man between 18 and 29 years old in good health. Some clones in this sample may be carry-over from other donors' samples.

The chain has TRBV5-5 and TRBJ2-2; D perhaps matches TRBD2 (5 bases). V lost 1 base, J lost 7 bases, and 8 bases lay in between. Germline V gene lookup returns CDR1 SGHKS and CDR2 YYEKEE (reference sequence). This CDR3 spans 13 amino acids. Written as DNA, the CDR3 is TGTGCCAGCAGCTTGAAGGGAGTCGGGGAGCTGTTTTTT. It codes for CASSLKGVGELFF.

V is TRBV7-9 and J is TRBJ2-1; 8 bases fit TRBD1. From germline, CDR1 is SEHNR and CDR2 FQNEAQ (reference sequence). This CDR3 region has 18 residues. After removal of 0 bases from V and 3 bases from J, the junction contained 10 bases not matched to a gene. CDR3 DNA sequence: TGTGCCAGCAGCTTAGCGCAAGGACAGGGATCCCTCTACAATGAGCAGTTCTTC. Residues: CASSLAQGQGSLYNEQFF.

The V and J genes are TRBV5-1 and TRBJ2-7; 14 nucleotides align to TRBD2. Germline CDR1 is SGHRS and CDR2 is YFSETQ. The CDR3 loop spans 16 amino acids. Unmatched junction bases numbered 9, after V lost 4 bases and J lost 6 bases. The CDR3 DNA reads TGCGCCAGCAGCCAACAAGGGACTAGCGGGGGCGCCGAGCAGTACTTC. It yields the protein CASSQQGTSGGAEQYF.

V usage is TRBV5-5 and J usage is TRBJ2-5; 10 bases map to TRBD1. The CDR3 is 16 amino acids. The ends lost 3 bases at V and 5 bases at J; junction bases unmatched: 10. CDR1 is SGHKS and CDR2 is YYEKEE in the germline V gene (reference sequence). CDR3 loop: CASSSPPTGGQETQYF. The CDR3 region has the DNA TGTGCCAGCAGCTCACCGCCGACAGGGGGCCAGGAGACCCAGTACTTC.

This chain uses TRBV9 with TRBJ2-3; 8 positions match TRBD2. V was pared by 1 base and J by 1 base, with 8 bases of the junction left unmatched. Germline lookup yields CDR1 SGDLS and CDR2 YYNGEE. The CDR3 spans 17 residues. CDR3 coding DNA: TGTGCCAGCAGCGTATCGGGGGGGGCTAGCGGCACAGATACGCAGTATTTT. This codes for CASSVSGGASGTDTQYF.

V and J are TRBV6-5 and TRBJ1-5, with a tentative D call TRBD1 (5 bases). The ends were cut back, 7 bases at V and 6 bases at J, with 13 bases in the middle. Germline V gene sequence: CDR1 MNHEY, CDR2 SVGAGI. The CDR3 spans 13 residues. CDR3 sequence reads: CASNPTRGQPQHF. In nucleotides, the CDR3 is TGTGCCAGCAATCCGACGAGGGGTCAGCCCCAGCATTTT.

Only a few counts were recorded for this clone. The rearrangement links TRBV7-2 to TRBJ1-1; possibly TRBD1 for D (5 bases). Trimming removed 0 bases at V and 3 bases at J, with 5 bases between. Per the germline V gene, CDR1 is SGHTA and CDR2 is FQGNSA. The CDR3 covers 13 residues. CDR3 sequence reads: CASSLAGHTEAFF. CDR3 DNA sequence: TGTGCCAGCAGCTTAGCGGGGCACACTGAAGCTTTCTTT. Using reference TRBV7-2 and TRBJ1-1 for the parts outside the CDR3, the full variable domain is GAGVSQSPSNKVTEKGKDVELRCDPISGHTALYWYRQSLGQGLEFLIYFQGNSAPDKSGLPSDRFSAERTGGSVSTLTIQRTQQEDSAVYLCASSLAGHTEAFFGQGTRLTVV.

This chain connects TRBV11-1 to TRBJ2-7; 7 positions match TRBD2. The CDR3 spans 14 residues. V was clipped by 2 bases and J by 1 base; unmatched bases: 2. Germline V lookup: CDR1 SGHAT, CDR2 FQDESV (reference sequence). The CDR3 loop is CASSLRLASYEQYF. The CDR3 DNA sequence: TGTGCCAGCAGCTTACGACTAGCTTCCTACGAGCAGTACTTC. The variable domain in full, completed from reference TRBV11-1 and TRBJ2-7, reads EAEVAQSPRYKITEKSQAVAFWCDPISGHATLYWYRQILGQGPELLVQFQDESVVDDSQLPKDRFSAERLKGVDSTLKIQPAELGDSAMYLCASSLRLASYEQYFGPGTRLTVT.

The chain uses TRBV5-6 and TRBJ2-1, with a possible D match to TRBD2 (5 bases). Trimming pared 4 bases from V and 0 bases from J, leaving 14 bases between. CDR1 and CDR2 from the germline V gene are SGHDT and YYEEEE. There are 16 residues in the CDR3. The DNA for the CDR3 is TGTGCCAGCAGCCCCCGGCAGGACTTCTCCTACAATGAGCAGTTCTTC. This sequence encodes CASSPRQDFSYNEQFF.

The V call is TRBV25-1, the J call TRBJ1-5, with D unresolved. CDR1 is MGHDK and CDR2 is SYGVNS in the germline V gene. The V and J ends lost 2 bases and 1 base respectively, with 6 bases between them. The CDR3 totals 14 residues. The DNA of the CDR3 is TGTGCCAGCAGTGAACATAGGAGCAATCAGCCCCAGCATTTT. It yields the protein CASSEHRSNQPQHF.

As DNA, the CDR3 is TGCGCCAGCAGCCAAGAGGGGGCCAACACTGAAGCTTTCTTT. It encodes CASSQEGANTEAFF. The chain has TRBV4-1 and TRBJ1-1; possibly TRBD1 for D (6 bases). CDR1 is MGHRA and CDR2 is YSYEKL in the germline V gene. This CDR3 region has 14 residues. With 0 bases removed from V and 2 bases from J, the gap between germline ends came to 7 bases.

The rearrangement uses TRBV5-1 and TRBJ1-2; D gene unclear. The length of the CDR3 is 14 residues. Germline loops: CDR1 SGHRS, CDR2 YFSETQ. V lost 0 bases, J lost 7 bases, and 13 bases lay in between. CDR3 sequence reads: CASSLEDVAGGYTF. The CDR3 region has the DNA TGCGCCAGCAGCTTGGAGGACGTAGCCGGTGGCTACACCTTC.

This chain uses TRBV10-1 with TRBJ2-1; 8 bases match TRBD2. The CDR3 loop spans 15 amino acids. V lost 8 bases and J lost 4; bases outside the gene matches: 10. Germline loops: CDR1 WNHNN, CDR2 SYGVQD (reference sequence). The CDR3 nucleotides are TGCGCCAGCGGAGAAACTAGCGGCTCGTACAATGAGCAGTTCTTC. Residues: CASGETSGSYNEQFF.

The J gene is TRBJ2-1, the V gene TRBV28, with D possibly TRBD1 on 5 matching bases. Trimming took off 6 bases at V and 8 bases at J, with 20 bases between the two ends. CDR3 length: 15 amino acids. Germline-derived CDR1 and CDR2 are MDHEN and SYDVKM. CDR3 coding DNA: TGTGCCAGCAGCCCCCCGACAGTAAATGGCTATGAGCAGTTCTTC. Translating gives CASSPPTVNGYEQFF.